Listed below are T cell receptor beta chains from one sample, sequenced in a study of blood T cell repertoires in COVID-19. TCRdb keeps only in-frame clones here, not all; method: immunoSEQ multiplex PCR. The sample shows a few hundred thousand clones, roughly 87% of them seen only once. Material for sequencing was PBMCs or T cells enriched from blood (not recorded which). Every receptor here comes from a young woman who had recovered from COVID-19. CDR3s include the opening cysteine and the closing phenylalanine or tryptophan. The order of the fields is V gene, clone size, CDR3 protein. Where a row states a size, it is once, few, many or the class of an expanded clone; other rows omit it.

TRBV27 | once | CASSLTGTGSYEQYF
TRBV3-1/TRBV3-2 | few | CASSPPPGGGLRGYTF
TRBV15 | . | CATSPRAGEETQYF
TRBV10-2 | . | CASVRGRNSPLHF
TRBV4-2 | . | CASSQDAWGGAGDTQYF
TRBV27 | . | CASSTSLGTGGNSPLHF
TRBV9 | . | CASSVGFKTSGGVDGEQFF
TRBV15 | . | CATSSPIGGQETQYF
TRBV6-6 | . | CASSPSLSGRPSPGELFF
TRBV19 | few | CASSLGGLQNQPQHF
TRBV28 | . | CASRQQGSAGYTF
TRBV19 | few | CAILWPGAPSYNSPLHF
TRBV2 | . | CASRPARSDRSSNYGYTF
TRBV11-2 | . | CASSPVGSGNQPQHF
TRBV2 | . | CASRQGVAGNTIYF
TRBV7-9 | . | CASSLDQGWDEKLFF
TRBV18 | . | CASSPSSGRGYEQFF
TRBV21-1 | few | CASAAGYNEQFF
TRBV11-2 | . | CASSLAGTGGETQYF
TRBV11-2 | . | CASSLALNRDGYTF
TRBV11-2 | . | CASSQYRIPQGIGNTIYF
TRBV15 | . | CATSVTGGLPGELFF
TRBV3-1/TRBV3-2 | . | CASSQDIFASGDTQYF
TRBV11-1 | . | CASSLYDTAYEQYF
TRBV5-1 | . | CASSFGGTSYNEQFF
TRBV19 | once | CASSLRSNQPQHF
TRBV10-3 | . | CAISPGQGGGYEQYF
TRBV5-1 | few | CASSLEAEMYGYTF
TRBV21-1 | once | CASSKDSGVPVDTQYF
TRBV19 | few | CASSIRGGAHYSNQPQHF
TRBV9 | . | CASSAFWRDGYNEQFF
TRBV2 | . | CASSEALYGYTF
TRBV27 | . | CASNLLGRLADPHSYNEQFF
TRBV5-1 | . | CASSLDRGGNEQYF
TRBV11-2 | few | CASSSINWGLAYEQYF
TRBV9 | . | CASSVSSGGNTDTQYF
TRBV18 | . | CASSPRGRNTEAFF
TRBV21-1 | . | CASSNGVGNEQFF